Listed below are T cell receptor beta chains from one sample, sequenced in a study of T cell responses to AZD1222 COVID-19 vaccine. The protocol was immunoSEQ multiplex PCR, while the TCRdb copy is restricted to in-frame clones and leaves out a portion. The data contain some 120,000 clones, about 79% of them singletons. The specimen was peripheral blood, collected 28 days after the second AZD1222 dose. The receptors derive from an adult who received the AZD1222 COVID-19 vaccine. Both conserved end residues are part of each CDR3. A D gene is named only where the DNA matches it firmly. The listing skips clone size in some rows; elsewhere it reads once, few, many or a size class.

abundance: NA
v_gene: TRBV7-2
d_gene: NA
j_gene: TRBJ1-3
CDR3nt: TGTGCCAGCAGCTTTATCTCTGGAAACACCATATATTTT
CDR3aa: CASSFISGNTIYF

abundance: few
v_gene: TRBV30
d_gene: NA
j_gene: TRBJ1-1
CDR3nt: TGTGCCTGGAGTGTGGGGATGAACACTGAAGCTTTCTTT
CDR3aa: CAWSVGMNTEAFF

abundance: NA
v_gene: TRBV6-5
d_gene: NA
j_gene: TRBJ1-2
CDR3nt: TGTGCCAGCAGTCGACGGACCCAGGGAAACTATGGCTACACCTTC
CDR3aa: CASSRRTQGNYGYTF

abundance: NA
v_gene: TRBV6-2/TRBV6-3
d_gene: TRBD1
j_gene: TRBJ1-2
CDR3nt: TGTGCCAGCAGCCAGGGGGCGAGGGGCTACACCTTC
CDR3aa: CASSQGARGYTF

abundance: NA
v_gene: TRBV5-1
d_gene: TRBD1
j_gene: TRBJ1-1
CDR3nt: TGCGCCAGCAGCTTCCAAGGACAGGGGGACCTGAACACTGAAGCTTTCTTT
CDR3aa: CASSFQGQGDLNTEAFF

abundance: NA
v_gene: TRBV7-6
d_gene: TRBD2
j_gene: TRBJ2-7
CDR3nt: TGTGCCAGCAGCTTGACTAGCGGGGGGCCGAGCTCCTACGAGCAGTACTTC
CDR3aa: CASSLTSGGPSSYEQYF

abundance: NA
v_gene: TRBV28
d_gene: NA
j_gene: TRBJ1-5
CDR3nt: TGTGCCAGCAGTTTATCATCACCCGTGGGCAGGCAGCCCCAGCATTTT
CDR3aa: CASSLSSPVGRQPQHF

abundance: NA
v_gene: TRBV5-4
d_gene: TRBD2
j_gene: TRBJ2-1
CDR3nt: TGTGCCAGCAGCCACGGGACTACCTACAATGAGCAGTTCTTC
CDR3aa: CASSHGTTYNEQFF

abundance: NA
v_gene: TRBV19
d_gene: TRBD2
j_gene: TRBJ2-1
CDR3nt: TGTGCCACCAACAAGGGGCTAGCGGGCCGGGAAGACTCCTACAATGAGCAGTTCTTC
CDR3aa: CATNKGLAGREDSYNEQFF

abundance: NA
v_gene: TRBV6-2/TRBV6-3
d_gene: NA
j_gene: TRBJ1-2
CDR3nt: TGTGCCAGCAGTTTGGAACAGGGAGGCTTTATAGAAGATGGCTACACCTTC
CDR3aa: CASSLEQGGFIEDGYTF

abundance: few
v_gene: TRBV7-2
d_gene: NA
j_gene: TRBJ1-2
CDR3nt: TGTGCCAGCAGCTTGGATGGAGGGACCCGAACTAACTATGGCTACACCTTC
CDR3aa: CASSLDGGTRTNYGYTF

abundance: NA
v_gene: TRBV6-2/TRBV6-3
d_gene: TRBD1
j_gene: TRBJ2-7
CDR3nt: TGTGCCAGCAGTTCCCGGACAGGGTCAGCCCCCTACGAGCAGTACTTC
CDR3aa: CASSSRTGSAPYEQYF

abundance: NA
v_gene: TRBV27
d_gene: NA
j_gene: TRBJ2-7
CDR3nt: TGTGCCAGCAGTTTCTCAGCGGCCGCTTCACGGCAGTACTTC
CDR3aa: CASSFSAAASRQYF

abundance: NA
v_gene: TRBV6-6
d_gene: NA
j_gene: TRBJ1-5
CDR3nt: TGTGCCAGCAGTTCCCGGGAGAGCAATCAGCCCCAGCATTTT
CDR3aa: CASSSRESNQPQHF

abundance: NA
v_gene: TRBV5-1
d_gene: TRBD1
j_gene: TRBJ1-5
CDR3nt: TGCGCCAGCAGCTTGGAAGGGGGCGGCAATCAGCCCCAGCATTTT
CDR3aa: CASSLEGGGNQPQHF

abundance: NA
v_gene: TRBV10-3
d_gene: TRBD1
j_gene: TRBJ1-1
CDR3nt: TGTGCCATCAGTGAGGGCAACAGGGGTCTCGCTGAAGCTTTCTTT
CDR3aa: CAISEGNRGLAEAFF